This T cell receptor beta chain comes out of a study of blood T cell repertoires in COVID-19. At the level of the study: Acute-phase and convalescent COVID-19 samples originated in the United States, Italy and Spain.

The CDR3 covers 18 residues. Trimming shortened V by 2 bases and J by 4 bases, and 18 bases separated the two germline ends. Germline loops: CDR1 SGHTA, CDR2 FQGTGA. Assay used: immunoSEQ multiplex PCR; TCRdb lists only in-frame clones, some missing. The data show about 410,000 clones, roughly 89% seen once. The count of this clone is one. The sample was PBMCs or T cells enriched from blood (not recorded which). This receptor was taken from a woman between 25 and 40 years old who had recovered from COVID-19. The J gene is TRBJ2-6, the V gene TRBV7-3, with D possibly being TRBD1 (5 bases). CDR3 amino acids: CASSLGDGAGSGANVLTF. The DNA of the CDR3 is TGTGCCAGCAGCTTAGGGGATGGGGCAGGGTCCGGGGCCAACGTCCTGACTTTC.